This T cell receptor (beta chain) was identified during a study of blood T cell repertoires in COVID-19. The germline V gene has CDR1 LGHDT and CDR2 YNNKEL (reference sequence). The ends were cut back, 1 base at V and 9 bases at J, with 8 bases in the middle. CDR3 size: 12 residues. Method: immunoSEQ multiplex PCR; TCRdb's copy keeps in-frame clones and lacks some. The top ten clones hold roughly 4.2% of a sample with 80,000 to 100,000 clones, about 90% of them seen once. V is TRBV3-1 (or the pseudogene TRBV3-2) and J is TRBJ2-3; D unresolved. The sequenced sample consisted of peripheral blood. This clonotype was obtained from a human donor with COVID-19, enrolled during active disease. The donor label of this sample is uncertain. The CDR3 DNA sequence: TGTGCCAGCAGCCAAGGTTGGGCGACGCAGTATTTT. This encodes CASSQGWATQYF.